The source of this T cell receptor beta chain is a study of T cell responses to AZD1222 COVID-19 vaccine. CDR1 SEHNR and CDR2 FQNEAQ come from the germline V gene (reference sequence). This CDR3 spans 15 amino acids. V trimming: 5 bases; J trimming: 5 bases; junction bases outside the gene matches: 11. In its sample, this clone was seen once. Antigen specificity is unknown. General study findings and limits: Most donors were white British, females outnumbered males, and clonal diversity was possibly underestimated. A rise in Spike-specific TCR breadth and depth followed two AZD1222 doses.

The assay was immunoSEQ multiplex PCR, and TCRdb's table has in-frame clones only and misses some. The profile shows roughly 100,000 clones, approximately 90% of them singletons. V gene TRBV7-9 combines with J gene TRBJ2-7; 8 nucleotides agree with TRBD2. The TCR originated in an adult who received the AZD1222 COVID-19 vaccine. The sequencing here drew on peripheral blood, taken 28 days after the second AZD1222 dose. CDR3 DNA: TGTGCCAGCAGCGCCCCGGGGGGGGCAGCGCACGAGCAGTACTTC. This translates into CASSAPGGAAHEQYF.